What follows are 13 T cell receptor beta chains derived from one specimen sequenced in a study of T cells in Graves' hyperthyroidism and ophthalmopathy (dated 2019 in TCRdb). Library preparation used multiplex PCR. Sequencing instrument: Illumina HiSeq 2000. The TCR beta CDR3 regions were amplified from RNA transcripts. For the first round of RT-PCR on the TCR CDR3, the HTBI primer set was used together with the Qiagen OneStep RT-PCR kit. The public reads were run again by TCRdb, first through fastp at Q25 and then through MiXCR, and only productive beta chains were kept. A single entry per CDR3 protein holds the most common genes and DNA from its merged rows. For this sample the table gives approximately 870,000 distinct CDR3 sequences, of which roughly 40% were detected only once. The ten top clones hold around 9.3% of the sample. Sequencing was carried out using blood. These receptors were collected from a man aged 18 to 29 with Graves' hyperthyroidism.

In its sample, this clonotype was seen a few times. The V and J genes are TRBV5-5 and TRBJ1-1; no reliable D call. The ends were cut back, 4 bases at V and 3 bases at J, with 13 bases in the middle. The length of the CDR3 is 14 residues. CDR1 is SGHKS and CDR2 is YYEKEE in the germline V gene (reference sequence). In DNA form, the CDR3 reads TGTGCCAGCAGCCCAATGGACGGATACACTGAAGCTTTCTTT. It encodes CASSPMDGYTEAFF.

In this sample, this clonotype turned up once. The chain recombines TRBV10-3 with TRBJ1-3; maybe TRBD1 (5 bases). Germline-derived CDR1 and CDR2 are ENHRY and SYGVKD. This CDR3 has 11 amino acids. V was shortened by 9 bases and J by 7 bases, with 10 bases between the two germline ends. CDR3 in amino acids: CAMRGGNTIYF. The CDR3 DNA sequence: TGTGCCATGCGTGGGGGTAACACCATATATTTT.

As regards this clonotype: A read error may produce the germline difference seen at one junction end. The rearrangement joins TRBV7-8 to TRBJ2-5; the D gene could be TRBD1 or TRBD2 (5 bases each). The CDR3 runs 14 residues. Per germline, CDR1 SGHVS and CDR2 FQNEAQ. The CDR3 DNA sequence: TGCGCCAGCAGCCAGGGACCTTTTGCAGAGACCCAGTACTTC. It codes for CASSQGPFAETQYF.

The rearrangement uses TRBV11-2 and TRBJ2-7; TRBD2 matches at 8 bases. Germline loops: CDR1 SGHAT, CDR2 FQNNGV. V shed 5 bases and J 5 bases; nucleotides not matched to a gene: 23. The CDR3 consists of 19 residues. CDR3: CASSLPRASGSRSPHEQYF. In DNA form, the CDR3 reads TGTGCCAGCAGCCTCCCCCGGGCCAGCGGGAGTCGCAGCCCCCACGAGCAGTACTTC. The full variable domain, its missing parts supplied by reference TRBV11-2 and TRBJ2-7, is EAGVAQSPRYKIIEKRQSVAFWCNPISGHATLYWYQQILGQGPKLLIQFQNNGVVDDSQLPKDRFSAERLKGVDSTLKIQPAKLEDSAVYLCASSLPRASGSRSPHEQYFGPGTRLTVT.

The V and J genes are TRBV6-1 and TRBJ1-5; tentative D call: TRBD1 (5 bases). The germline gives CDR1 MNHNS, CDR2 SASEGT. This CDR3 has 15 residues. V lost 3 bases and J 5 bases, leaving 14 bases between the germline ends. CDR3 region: CASSDLGPGDQPQHF. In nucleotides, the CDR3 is TGTGCCAGCAGTGACCTGGGCCCGGGGGATCAGCCCCAGCATTTT.

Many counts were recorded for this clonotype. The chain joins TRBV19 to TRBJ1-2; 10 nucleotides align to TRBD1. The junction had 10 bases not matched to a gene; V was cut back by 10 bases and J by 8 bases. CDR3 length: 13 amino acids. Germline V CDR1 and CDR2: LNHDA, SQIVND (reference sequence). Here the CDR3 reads CATNTGTGEGYTF. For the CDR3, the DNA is TGTGCCACCAATACCGGGACAGGGGAAGGCTACACCTTC. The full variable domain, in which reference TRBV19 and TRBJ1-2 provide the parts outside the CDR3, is DGGITQSPKYLFRKEGQNVTLSCEQNLNHDAMYWYRQDPGQGLRLIYYSQIVNDFQKGDIAEGYSVSREKKESFPLTVTSAQKNPTAFYLCATNTGTGEGYTFGSGTRLTVV.

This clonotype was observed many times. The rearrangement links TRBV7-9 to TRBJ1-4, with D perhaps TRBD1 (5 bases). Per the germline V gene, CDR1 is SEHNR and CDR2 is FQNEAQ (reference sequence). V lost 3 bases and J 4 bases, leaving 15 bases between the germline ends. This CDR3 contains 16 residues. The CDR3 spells CASSFGGVAVNEKLFF. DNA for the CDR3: TGTGCCAGCAGCTTTGGAGGGGTAGCAGTTAATGAAAAACTGTTTTTT.

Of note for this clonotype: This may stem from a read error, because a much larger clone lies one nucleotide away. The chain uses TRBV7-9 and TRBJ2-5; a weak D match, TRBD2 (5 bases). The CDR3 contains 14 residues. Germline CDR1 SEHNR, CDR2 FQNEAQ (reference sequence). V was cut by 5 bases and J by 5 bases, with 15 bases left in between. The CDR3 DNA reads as TGTGCCAGCAGCGCCCCCCTGGCGGGCGAGACCCAGTACTTC. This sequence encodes CASSAPLAGETQYF.

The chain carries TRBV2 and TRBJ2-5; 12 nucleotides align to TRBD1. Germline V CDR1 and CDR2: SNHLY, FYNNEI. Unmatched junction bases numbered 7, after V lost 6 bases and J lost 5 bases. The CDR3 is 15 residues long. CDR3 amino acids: CASRDGTGGSETQYF. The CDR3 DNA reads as TGTGCCAGCAGGGACGGGACAGGGGGCTCGGAGACCCAGTACTTC.

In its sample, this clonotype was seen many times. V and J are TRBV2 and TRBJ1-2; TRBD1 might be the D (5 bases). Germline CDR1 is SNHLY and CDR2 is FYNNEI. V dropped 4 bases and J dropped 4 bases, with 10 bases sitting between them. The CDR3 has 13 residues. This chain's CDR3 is CASSVGAGYGYTF. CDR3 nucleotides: TGTGCCAGCAGTGTAGGGGCAGGCTATGGCTACACCTTC.

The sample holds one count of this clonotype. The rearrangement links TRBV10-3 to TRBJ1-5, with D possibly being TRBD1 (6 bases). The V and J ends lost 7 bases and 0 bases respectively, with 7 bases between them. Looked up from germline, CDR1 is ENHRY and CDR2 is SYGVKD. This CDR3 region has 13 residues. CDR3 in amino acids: CAIKGDSNQPQHF. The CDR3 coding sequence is TGTGCCATCAAGGGGGATAGCAATCAGCCCCAGCATTTT.

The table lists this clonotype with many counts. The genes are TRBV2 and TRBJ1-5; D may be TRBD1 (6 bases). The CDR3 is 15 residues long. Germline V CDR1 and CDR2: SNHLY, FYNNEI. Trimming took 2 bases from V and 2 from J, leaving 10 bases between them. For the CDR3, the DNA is TGTGCCAGCAGTGAACGCGGGGGGCGCAATCAGCCCCAGCATTTT. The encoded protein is CASSERGGRNQPQHF.

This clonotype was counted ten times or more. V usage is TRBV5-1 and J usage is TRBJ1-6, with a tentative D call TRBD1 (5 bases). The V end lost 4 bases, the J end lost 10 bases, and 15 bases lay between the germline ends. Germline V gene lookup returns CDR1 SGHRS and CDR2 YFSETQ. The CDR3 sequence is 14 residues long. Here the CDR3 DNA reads TGCGCCAGCAGCACCACAGGTGGGAGCTCACCCCTCCACTTT. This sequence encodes CASSTTGGSSPLHF.